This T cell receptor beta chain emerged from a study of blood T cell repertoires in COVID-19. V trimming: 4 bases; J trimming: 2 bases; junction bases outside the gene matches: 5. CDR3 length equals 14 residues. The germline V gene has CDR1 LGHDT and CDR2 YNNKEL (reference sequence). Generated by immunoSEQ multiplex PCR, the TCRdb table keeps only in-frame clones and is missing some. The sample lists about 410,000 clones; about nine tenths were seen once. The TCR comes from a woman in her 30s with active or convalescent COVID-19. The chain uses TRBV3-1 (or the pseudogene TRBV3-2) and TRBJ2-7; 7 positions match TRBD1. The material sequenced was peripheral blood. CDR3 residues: CASSLGQPPYEQYF. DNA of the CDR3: TGTGCCAGCAGCCTGGGACAGCCCCCCTACGAGCAGTACTTC.